Given below is one T cell receptor beta chain in context. J lost 5 bases, V lost 3 bases, and 10 bases had no gene match. The CDR3 has 16 amino acids. Per germline, CDR1 SGHRS and CDR2 YFSETQ. The data were produced by immunoSEQ multiplex PCR, yet TCRdb's version contains in-frame clones alone and is incomplete. The table includes tens of thousands of clones, approximately 88% detected once. The entry originates in a study of OX40 agonist ivuxolimab in advanced cancers. Study summary: Every patient in dose escalation had hepatocellular carcinoma, melanoma, renal cell or head and neck cancer.

The sequencing used CD4+ or CD8+ T cells sorted from blood, collected in a trial of the OX40 agonist ivuxolimab. The receptor's source is an adult with an advanced solid tumor such as melanoma, head and neck, liver or kidney cancer. The V and J genes are TRBV5-1 and TRBJ2-3; 9 nucleotides line up with TRBD2. The CDR3 loop is CASSSDAGGYLDTQYF. CDR3 bases: TGCGCCAGCAGCTCCGATGCGGGGGGGTATTTAGATACGCAGTATTTT.